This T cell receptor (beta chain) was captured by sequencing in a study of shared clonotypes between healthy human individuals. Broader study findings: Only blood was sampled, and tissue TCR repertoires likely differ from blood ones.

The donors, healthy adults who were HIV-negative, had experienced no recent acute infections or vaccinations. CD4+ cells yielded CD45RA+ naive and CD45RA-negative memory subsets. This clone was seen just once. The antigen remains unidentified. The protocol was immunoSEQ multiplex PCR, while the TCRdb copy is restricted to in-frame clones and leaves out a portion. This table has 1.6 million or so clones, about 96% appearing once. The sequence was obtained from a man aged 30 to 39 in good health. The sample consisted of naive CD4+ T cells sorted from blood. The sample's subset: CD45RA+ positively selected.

CDR3 DNA sequence: TGTGCCAGCAGCTTAGATGGACTAGCGGGAGAGATGTCCTACAATGAGCAGTTCTTC. Amino acids: CASSLDGLAGEMSYNEQFF. This chain uses TRBV11-3 with TRBJ2-1, with 13 positions matching TRBD2. The V gene's germline CDR1 is SGHNT and CDR2 YENEEA. This CDR3 comprises 19 residues. The V segment lost 0 bases and the J segment 1 base; nucleotides outside the gene matches: 6.